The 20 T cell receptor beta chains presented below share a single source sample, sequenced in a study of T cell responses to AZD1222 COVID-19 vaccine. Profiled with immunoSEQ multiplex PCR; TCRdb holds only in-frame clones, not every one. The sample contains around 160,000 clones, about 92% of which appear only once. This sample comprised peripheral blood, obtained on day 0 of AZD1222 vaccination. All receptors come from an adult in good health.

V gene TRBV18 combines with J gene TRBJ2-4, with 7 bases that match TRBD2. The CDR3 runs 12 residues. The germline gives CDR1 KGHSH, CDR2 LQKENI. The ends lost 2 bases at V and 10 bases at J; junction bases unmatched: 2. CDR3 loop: CASSPGTTIQYF. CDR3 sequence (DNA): TGTGCCAGCTCACCAGGGACTACAATTCAGTACTTC.

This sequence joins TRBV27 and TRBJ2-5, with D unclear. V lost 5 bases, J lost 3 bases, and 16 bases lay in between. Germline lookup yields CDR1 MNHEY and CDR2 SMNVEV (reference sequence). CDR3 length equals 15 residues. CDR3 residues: CASSAPGLSEETQYF. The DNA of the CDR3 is TGTGCCAGCAGTGCCCCCGGTTTGAGTGAAGAGACCCAGTACTTC.

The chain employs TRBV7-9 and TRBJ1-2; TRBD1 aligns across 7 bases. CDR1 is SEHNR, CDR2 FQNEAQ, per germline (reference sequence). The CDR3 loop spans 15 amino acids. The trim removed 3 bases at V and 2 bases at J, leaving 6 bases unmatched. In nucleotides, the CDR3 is TGTGCCAGCAGCTTGACAGGGAAACAAAACTATGGCTACACCTTC. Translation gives CASSLTGKQNYGYTF.

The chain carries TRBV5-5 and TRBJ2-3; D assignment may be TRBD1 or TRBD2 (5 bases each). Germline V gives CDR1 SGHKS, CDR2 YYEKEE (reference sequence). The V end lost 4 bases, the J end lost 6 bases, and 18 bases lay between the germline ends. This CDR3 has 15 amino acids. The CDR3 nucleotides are TGTGCCAGCAGCCCGGAGGCTCAGGGTCCGGATACGCAGTATTTT. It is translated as CASSPEAQGPDTQYF.

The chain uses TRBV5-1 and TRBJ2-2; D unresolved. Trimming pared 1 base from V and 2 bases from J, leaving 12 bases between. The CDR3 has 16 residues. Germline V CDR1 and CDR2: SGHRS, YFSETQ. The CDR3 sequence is CASSLSTPFNTGELFF. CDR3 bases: TGCGCCAGCAGCTTGTCGACACCCTTCAACACCGGGGAGCTGTTTTTT.

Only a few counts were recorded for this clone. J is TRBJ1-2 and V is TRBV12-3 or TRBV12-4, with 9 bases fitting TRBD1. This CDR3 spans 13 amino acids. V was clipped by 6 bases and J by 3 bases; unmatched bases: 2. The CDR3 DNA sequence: TGTGCCAGCAGCTGGACAGGGGACTATGGCTACACCTTC. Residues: CASSWTGDYGYTF.

As DNA, the CDR3 is TGCAGCGTTGAAACAATAGGAGCCCTAGGGAATGAGCAGTTCTTC. Amino acid sequence: CSVETIGALGNEQFF. The rearrangement uses TRBV29-1 and TRBJ2-1; D is ambiguous. The length of the CDR3 is 15 residues. V was clipped by 2 bases and J by 7 bases, with 18 bases between them. The germline CDR1 and CDR2 sequences are SQVTM and ANQGSEA.

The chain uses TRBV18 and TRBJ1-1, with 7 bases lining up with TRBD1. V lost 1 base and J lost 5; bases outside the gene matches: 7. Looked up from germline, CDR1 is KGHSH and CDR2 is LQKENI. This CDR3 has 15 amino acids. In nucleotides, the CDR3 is TGTGCCAGCTCACCACAGGGGGCAGGAGGGACTGAAGCTTTCTTT. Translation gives CASSPQGAGGTEAFF.

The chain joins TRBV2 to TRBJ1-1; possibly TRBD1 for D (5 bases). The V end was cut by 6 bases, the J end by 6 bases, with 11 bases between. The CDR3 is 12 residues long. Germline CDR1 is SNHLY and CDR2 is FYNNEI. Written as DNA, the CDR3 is TGTGCCAGCAGAAGACAGTTCTCTGAAGCTTTCTTT. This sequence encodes CASRRQFSEAFF.

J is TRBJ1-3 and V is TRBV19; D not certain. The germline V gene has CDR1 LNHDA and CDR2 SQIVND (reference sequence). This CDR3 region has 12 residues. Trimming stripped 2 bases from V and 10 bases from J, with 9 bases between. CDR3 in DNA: TGTGCCAGTAGTATAAGTGGCCGAACCATATATTTT. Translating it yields CASSISGRTIYF.

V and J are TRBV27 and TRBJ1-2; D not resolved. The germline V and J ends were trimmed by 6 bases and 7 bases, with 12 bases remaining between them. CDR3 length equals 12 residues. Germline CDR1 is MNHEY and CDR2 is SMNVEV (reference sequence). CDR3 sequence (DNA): TGTGCCAGCAGGGATCCAGGTTCTGGCTACACCTTC. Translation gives CASRDPGSGYTF.

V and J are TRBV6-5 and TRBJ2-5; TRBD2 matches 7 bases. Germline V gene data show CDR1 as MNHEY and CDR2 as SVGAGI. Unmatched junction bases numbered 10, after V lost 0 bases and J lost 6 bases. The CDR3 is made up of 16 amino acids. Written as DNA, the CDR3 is TGTGCCAGCAGTTACTCGATCGGGGGGAGCTGGAAGACCCAGTACTTC. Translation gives CASSYSIGGSWKTQYF.

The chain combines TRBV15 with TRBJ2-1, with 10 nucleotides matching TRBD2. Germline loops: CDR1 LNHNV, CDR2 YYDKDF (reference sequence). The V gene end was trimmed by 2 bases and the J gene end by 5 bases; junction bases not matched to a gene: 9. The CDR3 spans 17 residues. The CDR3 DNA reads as TGTGCCACCAGCAGACGCCCCGGGACTAGCGCGAACAATGAGCAGTTCTTC. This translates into CATSRRPGTSANNEQFF.

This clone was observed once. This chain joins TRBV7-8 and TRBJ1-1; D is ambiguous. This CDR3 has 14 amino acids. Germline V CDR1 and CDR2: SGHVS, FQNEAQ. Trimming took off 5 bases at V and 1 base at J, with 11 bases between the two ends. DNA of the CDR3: TGTGCCAGCAGCGACCGGACCGGGAACACTGAAGCTTTCTTT. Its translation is CASSDRTGNTEAFF. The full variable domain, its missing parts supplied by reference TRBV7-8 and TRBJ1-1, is GAGVSQSPRYKVAKRGQDVALRCDPISGHVSLFWYQQALGQGPEFLTYFQNEAQLDKSGLPSDRFFAERPEGSVSTLKIQRTQQEDSAVYLCASSDRTGNTEAFFGQGTRLTVV.

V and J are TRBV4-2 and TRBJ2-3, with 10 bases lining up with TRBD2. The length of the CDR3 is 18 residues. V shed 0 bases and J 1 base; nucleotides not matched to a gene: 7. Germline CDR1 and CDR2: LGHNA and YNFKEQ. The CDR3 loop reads CASSQEAWTSGRTDTQYF. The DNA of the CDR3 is TGTGCCAGCAGCCAAGAAGCGTGGACTAGCGGCCGCACAGATACGCAGTATTTT.

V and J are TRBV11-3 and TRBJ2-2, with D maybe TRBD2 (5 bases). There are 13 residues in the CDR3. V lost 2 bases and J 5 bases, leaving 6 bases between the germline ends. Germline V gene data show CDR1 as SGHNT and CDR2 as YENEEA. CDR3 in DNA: TGTGCCAGCAGCTTACCGGGGACCGGGGAGCTGTTTTTT. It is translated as CASSLPGTGELFF.

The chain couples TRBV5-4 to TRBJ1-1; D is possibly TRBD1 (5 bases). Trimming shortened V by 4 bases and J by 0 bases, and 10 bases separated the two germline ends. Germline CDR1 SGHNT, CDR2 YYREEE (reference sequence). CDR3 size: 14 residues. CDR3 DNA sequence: TGTGCCAGCAGCCTGGGACCGATGAACACTGAAGCTTTCTTT. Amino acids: CASSLGPMNTEAFF.

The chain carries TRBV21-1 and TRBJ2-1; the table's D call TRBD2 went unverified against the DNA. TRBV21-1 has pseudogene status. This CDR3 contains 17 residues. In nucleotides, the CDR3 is TGTGCCAGCAGCAAAGTTCCTAGACTAGCGGGGAGAAATGAGCAGTTCTTC. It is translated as CASSKVPRLAGRNEQFF.

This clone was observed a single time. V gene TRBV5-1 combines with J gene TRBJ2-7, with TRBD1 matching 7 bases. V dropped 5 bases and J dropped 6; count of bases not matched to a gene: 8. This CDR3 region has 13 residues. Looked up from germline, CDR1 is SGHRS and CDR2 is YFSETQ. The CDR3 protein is CASSSTTGTEQYF. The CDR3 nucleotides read TGCGCCAGCAGTTCGACGACAGGGACCGAGCAGTACTTC.

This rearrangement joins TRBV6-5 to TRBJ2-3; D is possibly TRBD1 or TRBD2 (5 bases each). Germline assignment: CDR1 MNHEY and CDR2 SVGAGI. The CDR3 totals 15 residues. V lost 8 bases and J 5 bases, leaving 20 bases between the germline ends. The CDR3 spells CASRLRPSRGDTQYF. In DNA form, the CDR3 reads TGTGCCAGCCGCCTCCGGCCCTCGAGGGGAGATACGCAGTATTTT.